The sequence of this TCR beta chain was determined in a study of neurological immune-mediated disorders. Study-wide results and limits: There were no CDR3 amino acid sequences shared by expanded clones across subjects, a result suggesting private repertoires in all groups. Phylogenetically, 18 of 34 multiple sclerosis patients' repertoires fell into one related-CDR3 cluster, a possible signature. The multiple sclerosis repertoire cluster had no clinical or MRI feature associated with it.

From 15-18 subjects, every sequencing run obtained over 170 million TCR-beta sequences. Via MiXCR, TCRdb re-called the 5' RACE reads, giving one row per CDR3 protein. The top ten clones hold around 3.3% of a sample with tens of thousands of distinct CDR3 sequences, around 3.5% of them seen once. This clonotype was observed many times. Its matching antigen is unknown. Per the germline V gene, CDR1 is DFQATT and CDR2 is SNEGSKA (reference sequence). The CDR3 totals 12 residues. V lost 1 base and J lost 5, with 8 bases in between. The chain couples TRBV20-1 to TRBJ2-5; the D gene is possibly TRBD1 (6 bases). Sequenced sample: PBMCs. The source of this sequence is a woman in her 30s with multiple sclerosis. The CDR3 protein is CSARGGRETQYF. The CDR3, as DNA: TGCAGTGCTAGAGGGGGGCGGGAGACCCAGTACTTC.